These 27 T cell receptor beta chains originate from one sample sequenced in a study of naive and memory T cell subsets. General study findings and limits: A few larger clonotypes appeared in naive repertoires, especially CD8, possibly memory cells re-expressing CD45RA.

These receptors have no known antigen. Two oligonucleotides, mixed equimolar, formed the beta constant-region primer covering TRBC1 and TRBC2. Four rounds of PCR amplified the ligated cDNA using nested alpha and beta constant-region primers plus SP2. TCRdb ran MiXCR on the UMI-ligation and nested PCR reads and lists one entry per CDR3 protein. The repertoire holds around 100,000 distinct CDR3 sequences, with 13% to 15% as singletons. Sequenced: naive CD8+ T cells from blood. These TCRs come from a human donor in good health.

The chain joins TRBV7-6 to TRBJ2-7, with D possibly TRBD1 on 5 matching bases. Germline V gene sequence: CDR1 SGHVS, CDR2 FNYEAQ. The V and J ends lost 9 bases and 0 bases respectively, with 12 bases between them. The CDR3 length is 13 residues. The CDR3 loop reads CASGAGPSYEQYF. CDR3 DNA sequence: TGTGCCAGTGGGGCCGGGCCCTCCTACGAGCAGTACTTC.

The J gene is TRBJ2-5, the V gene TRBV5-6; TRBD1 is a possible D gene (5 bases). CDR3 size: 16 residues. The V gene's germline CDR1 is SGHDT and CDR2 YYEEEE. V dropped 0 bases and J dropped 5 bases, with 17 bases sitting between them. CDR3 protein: CASSLVKGQTEETQYF. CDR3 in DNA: TGTGCCAGCAGCTTGGTAAAGGGGCAGACGGAGGAGACCCAGTACTTC.

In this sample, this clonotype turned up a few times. The CDR3 loop is CASRPVWLAGGYQETQYF. CDR3 nucleotides: TGTGCCAGCAGGCCTGTTTGGCTAGCGGGGGGGTACCAAGAGACCCAGTACTTC. The chain links TRBV21-1 to TRBJ2-5; the DNA was not used to check the table's D call, TRBD2. TRBV21-1 counts as a pseudogene. This CDR3 is 18 amino acids long.

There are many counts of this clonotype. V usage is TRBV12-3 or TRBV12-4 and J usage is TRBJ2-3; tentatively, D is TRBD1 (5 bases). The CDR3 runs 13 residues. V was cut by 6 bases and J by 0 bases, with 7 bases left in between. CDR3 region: CASSTGSTDTQYF. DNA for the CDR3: TGTGCCAGCAGCACAGGTAGCACAGATACGCAGTATTTT.

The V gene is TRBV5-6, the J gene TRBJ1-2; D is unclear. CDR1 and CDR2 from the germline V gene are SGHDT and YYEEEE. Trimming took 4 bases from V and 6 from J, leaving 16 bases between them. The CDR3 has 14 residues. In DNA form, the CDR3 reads TGTGCCAGCAGCCCCCTATCCATCTATAATGGCTACACCTTC. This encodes CASSPLSIYNGYTF.

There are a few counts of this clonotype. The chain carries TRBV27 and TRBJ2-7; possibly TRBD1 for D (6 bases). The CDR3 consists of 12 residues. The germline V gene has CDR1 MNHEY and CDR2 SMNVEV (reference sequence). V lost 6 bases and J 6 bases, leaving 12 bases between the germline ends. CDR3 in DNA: TGTGCCAGCAGCGAACAGGGACGCGAGCAGTACTTC. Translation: CASSEQGREQYF.

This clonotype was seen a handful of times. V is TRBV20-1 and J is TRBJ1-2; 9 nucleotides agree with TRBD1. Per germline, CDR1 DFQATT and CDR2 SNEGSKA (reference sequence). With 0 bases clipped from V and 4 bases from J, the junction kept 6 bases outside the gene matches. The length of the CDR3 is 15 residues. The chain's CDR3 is CSARDRDREGYGYTF. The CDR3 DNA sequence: TGCAGTGCTAGAGACAGGGACAGGGAAGGCTATGGCTACACCTTC.

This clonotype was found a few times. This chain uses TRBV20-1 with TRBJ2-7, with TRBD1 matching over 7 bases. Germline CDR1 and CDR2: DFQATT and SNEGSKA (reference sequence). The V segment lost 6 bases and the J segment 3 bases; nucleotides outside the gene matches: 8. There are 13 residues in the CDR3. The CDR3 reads CSARDSADYEQYF. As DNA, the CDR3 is TGCAGTGCACGGGACAGTGCAGACTACGAGCAGTACTTC.

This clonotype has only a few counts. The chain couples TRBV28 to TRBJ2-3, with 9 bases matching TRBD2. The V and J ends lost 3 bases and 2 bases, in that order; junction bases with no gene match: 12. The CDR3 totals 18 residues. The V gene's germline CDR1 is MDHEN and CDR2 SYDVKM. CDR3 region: CASSFRLAGTKLTDTQYF. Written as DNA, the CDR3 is TGTGCCAGCAGTTTCCGCCTAGCGGGGACCAAACTCACAGATACGCAGTATTTT.

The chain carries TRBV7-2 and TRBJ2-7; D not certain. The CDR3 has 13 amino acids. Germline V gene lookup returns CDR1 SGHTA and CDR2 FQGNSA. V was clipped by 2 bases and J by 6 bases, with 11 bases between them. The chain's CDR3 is CASSLNGAVEQYF. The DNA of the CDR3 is TGTGCCAGCAGCTTAAACGGAGCTGTCGAGCAGTACTTC. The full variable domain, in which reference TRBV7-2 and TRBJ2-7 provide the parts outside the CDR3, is GAGVSQSPSNKVTEKGKDVELRCDPISGHTALYWYRQSLGQGLEFLIYFQGNSAPDKSGLPSDRFSAERTGGSVSTLTIQRTQQEDSAVYLCASSLNGAVEQYFGPGTRLTVT.

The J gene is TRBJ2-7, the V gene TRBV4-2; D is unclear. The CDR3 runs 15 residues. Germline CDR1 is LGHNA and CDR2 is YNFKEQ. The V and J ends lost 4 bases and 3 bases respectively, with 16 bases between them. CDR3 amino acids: CASSPSLGGVYEQYF. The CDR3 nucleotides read TGTGCCAGCAGCCCCAGTCTTGGTGGGGTCTACGAGCAGTACTTC.

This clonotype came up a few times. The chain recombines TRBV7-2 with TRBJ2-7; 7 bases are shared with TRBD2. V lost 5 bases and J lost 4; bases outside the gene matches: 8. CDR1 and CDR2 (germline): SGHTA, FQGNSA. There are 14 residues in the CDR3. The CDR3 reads CASSLVASGYEQYF. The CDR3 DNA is TGTGCCAGCAGCCTCGTGGCTAGCGGATACGAGCAGTACTTC.

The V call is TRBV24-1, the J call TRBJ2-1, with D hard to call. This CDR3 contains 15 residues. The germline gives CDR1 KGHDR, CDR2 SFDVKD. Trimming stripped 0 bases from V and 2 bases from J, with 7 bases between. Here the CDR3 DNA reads TGTGCCACCAGTGATTTGTCTGGGGCCTACAATGAGCAGTTCTTC. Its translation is CATSDLSGAYNEQFF.

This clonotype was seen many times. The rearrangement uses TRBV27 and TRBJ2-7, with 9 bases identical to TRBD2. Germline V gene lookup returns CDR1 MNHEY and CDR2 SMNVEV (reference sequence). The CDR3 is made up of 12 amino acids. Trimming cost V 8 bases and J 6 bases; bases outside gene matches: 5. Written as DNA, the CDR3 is TGTGCCAGCTTTGGAGCGGGAGGCGAGCAGTACTTC. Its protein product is CASFGAGGEQYF.

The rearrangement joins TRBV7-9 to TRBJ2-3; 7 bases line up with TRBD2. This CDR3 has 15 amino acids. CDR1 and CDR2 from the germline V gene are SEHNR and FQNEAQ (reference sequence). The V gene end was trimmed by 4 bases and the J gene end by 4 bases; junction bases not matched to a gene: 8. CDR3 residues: CASSSLLGGADTQYF. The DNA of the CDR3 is TGTGCCAGCAGCTCTTTGTTGGGGGGGGCAGATACGCAGTATTTT. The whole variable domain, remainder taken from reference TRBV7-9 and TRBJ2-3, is DTGVSQNPRHKITKRGQNVTFRCDPISEHNRLYWYRQTLGQGPEFLTYFQNEAQLEKSRLLSDRFSAERPKGSFSTLEIQRTEQGDSAMYLCASSSLLGGADTQYFGPGTRLTVL.

CDR3 nucleotide sequence: TGTGCCAGCAGTTGGGGACAGATTCAGTACTTC. It is translated as CASSWGQIQYF. The chain has TRBV28 and TRBJ2-4; 7 positions match TRBD1. The CDR3 totals 11 residues. The germline gives CDR1 MDHEN, CDR2 SYDVKM. With 4 bases clipped from V and 10 bases from J, the junction kept 1 base outside the gene matches.

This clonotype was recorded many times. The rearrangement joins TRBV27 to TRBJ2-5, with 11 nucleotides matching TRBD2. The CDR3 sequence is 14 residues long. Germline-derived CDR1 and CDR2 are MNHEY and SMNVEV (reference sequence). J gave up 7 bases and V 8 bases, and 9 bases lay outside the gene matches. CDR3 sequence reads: CASGLAGGGGTQYF. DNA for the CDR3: TGTGCCAGCGGCCTAGCGGGAGGCGGGGGGACCCAGTACTTC.

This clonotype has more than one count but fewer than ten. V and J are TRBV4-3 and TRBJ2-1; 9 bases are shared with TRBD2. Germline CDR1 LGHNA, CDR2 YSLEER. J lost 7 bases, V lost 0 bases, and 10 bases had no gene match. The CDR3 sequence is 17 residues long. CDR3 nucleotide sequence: TGCGCCAGCAGCCAAGATAGTAGCGGGAGAAGTACAAATGAGCAGTTCTTC. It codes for CASSQDSSGRSTNEQFF.

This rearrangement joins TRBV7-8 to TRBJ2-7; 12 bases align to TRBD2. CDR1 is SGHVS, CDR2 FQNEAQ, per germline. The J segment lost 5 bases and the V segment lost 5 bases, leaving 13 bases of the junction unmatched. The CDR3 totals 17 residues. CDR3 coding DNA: TGTGCCAGCAGCGGGCGGACTAGCGGGAAAGAAAAAAACGAGCAGTACTTC. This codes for CASSGRTSGKEKNEQYF.

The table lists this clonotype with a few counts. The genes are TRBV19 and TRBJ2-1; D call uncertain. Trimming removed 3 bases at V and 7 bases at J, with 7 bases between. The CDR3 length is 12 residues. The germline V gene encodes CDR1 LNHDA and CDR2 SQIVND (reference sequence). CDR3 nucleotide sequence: TGTGCCAGTAGTATTGGCCGTAATGAGCAGTTCTTC. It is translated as CASSIGRNEQFF.

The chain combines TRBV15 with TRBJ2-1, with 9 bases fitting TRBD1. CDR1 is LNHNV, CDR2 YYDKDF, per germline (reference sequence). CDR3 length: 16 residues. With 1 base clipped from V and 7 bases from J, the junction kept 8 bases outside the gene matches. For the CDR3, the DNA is TGTGCCACCAGCAGAGGCAGCGGGACAGGGAGAAATGAGCAGTTCTTC. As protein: CATSRGSGTGRNEQFF.

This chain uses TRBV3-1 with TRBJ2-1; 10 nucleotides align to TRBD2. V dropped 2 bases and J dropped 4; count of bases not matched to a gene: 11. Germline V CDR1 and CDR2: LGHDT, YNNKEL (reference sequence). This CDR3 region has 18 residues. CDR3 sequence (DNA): TGTGCCAGCAGCCAACTCTTCGGGACTAGCGAGTATTACAATGAGCAGTTCTTC. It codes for CASSQLFGTSEYYNEQFF.

The CDR3 protein is CSARPLTGLEGYNEQFF. Here the CDR3 DNA reads TGCAGTGCTAGACCCCTGACGGGACTAGAGGGCTACAATGAGCAGTTCTTC. J is TRBJ2-1 and V is TRBV20-1, with 8 bases that match TRBD2. CDR1 is DFQATT, CDR2 SNEGSKA, per germline (reference sequence). The ends lost 2 bases at V and 3 bases at J; junction bases unmatched: 12. This CDR3 spans 17 amino acids.

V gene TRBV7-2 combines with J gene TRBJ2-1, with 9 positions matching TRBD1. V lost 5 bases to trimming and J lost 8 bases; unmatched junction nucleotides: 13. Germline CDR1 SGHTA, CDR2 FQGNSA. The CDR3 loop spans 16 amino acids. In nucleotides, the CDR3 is TGTGCCAGCAGCCTCAGTAACAGGGGGCTTGAGGATGAGCAGTTCTTC. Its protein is CASSLSNRGLEDEQFF.

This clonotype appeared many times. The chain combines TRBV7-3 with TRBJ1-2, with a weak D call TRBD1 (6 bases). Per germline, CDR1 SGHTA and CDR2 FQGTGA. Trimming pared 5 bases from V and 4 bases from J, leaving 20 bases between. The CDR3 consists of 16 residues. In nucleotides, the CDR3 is TGTGCCAGCAGCGCGACGGGACAAAACGGCGGCTATGGCTACACCTTC. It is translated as CASSATGQNGGYGYTF.

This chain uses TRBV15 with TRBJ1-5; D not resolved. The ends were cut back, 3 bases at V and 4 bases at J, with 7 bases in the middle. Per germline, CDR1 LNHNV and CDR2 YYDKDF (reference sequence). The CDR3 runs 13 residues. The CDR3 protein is CATSRSVNQPQHF. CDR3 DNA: TGTGCCACCAGCAGGTCGGTAAATCAGCCCCAGCATTTT.

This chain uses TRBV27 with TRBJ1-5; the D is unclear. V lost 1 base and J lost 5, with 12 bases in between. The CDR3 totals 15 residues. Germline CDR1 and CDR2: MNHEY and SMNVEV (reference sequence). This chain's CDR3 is CASSLYPTQHQPQHF. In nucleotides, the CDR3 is TGTGCCAGCAGTTTATACCCCACCCAGCATCAGCCCCAGCATTTT.